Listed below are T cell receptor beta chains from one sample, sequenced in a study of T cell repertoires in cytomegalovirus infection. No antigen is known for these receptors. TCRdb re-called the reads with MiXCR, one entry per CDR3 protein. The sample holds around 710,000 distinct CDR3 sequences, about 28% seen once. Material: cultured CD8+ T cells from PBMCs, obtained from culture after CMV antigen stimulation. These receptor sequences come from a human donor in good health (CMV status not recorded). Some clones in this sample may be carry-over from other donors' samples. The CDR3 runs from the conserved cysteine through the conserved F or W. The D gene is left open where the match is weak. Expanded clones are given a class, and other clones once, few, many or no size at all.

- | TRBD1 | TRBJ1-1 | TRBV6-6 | TGTGCCAGCAGTGGAGGACAGGGCATGAACACTGAAGCTTTCTTT | CASSGGQGMNTEAFF
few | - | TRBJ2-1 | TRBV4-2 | TGTGCCAGCAGCCAAGATCCTGGCCCCTTAAATCAGCAGTTCTTC | CASSQDPGPLNQQFF
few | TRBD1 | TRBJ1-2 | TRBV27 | TGTGCCAGCAGTTCCTCCCACACAGGGGATGTTAATGGCTACACCTTC | CASSSSHTGDVNGYTF
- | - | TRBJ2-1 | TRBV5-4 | TGTGCCAGCAGCCCCGACTCCCCCCCAGAGCAGTTCTTC | CASSPDSPPEQFF
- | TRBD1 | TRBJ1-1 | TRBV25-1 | TGTGCCAGCAGTGAATATAGGCAGGGGGCTACTGAAGCTTTCTTT | CASSEYRQGATEAFF
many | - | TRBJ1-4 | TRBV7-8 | TGTGCCAGCAGCCCCAGGGGCGCCCGGACTAATGAAAAACTGTTTTTT | CASSPRGARTNEKLFF
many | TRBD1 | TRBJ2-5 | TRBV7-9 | TGTGCCAGCAGCCTAGGGACAGGGGAAGAGACCCAGTACTTC | CASSLGTGEETQYF
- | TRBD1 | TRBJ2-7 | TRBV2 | TGTGCCAGCAGTGGGACAGGGGGTCCCTACGAGCAGTACTTC | CASSGTGGPYEQYF
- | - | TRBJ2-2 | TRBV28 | TGTGCCAGCAGTTTAGATCGACAGCTTACGAACACCGGGGAGCTGTTTTTT | CASSLDRQLTNTGELFF
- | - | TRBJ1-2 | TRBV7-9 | TGTGCCAGCAGCAATGGGCCTAACTATGGCTACACCTTC | CASSNGPNYGYTF